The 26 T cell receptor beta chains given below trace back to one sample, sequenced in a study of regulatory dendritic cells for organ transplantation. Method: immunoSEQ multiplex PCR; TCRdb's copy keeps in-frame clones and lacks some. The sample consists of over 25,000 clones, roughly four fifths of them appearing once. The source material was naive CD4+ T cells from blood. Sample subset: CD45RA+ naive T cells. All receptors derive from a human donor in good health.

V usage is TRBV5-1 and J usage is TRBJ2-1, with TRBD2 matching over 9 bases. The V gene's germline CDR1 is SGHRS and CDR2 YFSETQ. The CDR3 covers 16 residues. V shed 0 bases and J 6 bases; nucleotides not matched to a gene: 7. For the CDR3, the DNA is TGCGCCAGCAGCTTGGCTGTGGCGGGGGGGGGCAATGAGCAGTTCTTC. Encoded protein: CASSLAVAGGGNEQFF.

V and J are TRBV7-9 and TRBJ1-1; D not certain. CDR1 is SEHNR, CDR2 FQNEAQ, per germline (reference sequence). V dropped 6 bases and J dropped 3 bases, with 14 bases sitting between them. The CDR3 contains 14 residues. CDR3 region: CASSFPRLHTEAFF. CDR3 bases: TGTGCCAGCAGTTTCCCCAGGTTGCACACTGAAGCTTTCTTT.

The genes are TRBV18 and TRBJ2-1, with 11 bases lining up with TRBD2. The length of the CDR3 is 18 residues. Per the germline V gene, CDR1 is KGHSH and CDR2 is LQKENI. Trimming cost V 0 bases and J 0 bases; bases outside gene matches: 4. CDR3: CASSPPSGGGSSYNEQFF. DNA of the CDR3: TGTGCCAGCTCACCACCTAGCGGGGGGGGGAGCTCCTACAATGAGCAGTTCTTC.

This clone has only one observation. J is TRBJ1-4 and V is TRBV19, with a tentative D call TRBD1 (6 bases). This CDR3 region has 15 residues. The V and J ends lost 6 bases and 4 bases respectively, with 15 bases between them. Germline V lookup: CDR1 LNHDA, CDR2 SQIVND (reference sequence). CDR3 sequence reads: CASSPSTGDNEKLFF. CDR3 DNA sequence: TGTGCCAGTAGCCCATCGACAGGTGATAATGAAAAACTGTTTTTT. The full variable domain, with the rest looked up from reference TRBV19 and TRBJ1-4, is DGGITQSPKYLFRKEGQNVTLSCEQNLNHDAMYWYRQDPGQGLRLIYYSQIVNDFQKGDIAEGYSVSREKKESFPLTVTSAQKNPTAFYLCASSPSTGDNEKLFFGSGTQLSVL.

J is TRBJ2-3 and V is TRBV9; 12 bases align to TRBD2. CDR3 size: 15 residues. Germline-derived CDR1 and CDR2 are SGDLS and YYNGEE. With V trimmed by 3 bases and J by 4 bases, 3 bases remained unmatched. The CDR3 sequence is CASSGSSGGADTQYF. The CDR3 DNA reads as TGTGCCAGCAGCGGATCTAGCGGGGGGGCAGATACGCAGTATTTT.

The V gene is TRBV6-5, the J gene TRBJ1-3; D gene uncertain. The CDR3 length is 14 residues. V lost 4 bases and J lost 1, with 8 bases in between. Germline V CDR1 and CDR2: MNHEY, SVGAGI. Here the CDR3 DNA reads TGTGCCAGCAGTTCCGTTTTTTCTGGAAACACCATATATTTT. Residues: CASSSVFSGNTIYF.

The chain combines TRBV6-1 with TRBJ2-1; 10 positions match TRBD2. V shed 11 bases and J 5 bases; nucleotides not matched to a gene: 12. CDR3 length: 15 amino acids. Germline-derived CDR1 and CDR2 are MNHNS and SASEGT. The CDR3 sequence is CAESAASGGDNEQFF. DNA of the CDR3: TGTGCCGAAAGCGCCGCCAGCGGGGGGGACAATGAGCAGTTCTTC.

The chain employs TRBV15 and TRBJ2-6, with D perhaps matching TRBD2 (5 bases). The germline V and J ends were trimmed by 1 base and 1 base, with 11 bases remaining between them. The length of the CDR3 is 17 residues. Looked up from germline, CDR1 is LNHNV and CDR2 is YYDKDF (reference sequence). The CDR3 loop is CATSRGRSGSGANVLTF. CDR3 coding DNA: TGTGCCACCAGCAGAGGGAGGTCGGGATCTGGGGCCAACGTCCTGACTTTC. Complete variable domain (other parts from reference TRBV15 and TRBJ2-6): DAMVIQNPRYQVTQFGKPVTLSCSQTLNHNVMYWYQQKSSQAPKLLFHYYDKDFNNEADTPDNFQSRRPNTSFCFLDIRSPGLGDTAMYLCATSRGRSGSGANVLTFGAGSRLTVL.

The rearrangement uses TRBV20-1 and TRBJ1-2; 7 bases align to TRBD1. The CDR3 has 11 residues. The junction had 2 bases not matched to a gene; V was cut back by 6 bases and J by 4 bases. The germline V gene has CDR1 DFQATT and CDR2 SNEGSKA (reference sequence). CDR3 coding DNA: TGCAGTGCCAGGGACAGCTATGGCTACACCTTC. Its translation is CSARDSYGYTF.

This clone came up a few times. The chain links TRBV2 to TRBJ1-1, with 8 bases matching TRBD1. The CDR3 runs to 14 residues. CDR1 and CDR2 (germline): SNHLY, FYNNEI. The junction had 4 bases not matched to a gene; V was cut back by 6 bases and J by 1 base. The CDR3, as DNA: TGTGCCAGCAGGGTAGACAGGGGGAACACTGAAGCTTTCTTT. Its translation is CASRVDRGNTEAFF.

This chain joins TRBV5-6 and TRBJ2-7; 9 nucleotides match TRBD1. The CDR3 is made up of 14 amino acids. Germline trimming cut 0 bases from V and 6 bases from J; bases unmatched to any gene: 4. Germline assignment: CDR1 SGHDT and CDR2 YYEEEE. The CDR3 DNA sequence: TGTGCCAGCAGCTTGGCGGGACAGGGCGGCGAGCAGTACTTC. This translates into CASSLAGQGGEQYF.

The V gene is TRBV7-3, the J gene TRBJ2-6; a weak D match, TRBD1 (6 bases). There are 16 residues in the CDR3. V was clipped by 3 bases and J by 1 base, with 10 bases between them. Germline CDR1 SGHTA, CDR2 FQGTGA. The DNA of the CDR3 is TGTGCCAGCAGCTTGAACAGGGAGTCTGGGGCCAACGTCCTGACTTTC. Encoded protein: CASSLNRESGANVLTF.

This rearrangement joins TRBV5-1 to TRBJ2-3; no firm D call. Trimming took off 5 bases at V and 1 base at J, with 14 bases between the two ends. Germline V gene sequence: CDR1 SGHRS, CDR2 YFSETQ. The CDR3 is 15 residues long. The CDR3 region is CASRGSVSGTDTQYF. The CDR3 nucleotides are TGCGCCAGCAGAGGAAGCGTGTCGGGCACAGATACGCAGTATTTT.

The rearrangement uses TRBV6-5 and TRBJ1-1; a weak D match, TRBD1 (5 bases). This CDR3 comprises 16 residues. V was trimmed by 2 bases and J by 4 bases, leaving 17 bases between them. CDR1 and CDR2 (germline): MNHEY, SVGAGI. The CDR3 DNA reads TGTGCCAGCAGTTACAGGTCAGGGCGGCCTCCCACTGAAGCTTTCTTT. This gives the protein CASSYRSGRPPTEAFF.

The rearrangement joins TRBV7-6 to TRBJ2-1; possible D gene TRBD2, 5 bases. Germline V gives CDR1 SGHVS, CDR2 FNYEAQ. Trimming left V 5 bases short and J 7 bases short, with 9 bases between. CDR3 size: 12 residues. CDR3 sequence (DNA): TGTGCCAGCAGCCCTCCGGGGAATGAGCAGTTCTTC. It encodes CASSPPGNEQFF.

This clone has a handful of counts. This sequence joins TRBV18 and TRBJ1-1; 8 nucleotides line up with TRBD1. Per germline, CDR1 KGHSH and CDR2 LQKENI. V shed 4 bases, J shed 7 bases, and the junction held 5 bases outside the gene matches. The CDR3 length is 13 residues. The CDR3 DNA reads TGTGCCAGCTCACAAGGACAGGGCGGTGAAGCTTTCTTT. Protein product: CASSQGQGGEAFF.

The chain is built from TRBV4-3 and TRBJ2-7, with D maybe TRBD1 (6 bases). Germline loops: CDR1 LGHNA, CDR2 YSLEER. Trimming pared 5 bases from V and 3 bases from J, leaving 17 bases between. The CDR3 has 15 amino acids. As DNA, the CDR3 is TGCGCCAGCAGCTTAGCCGTGGACAGACTCTACGAGCAGTACTTC. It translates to CASSLAVDRLYEQYF.

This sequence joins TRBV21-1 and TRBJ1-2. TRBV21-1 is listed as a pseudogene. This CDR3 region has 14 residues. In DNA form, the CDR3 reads TGTGCCAGCAGCCCCCGGCGGGGGGCAGATGGCTACACCTTC. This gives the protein CASSPRRGADGYTF.

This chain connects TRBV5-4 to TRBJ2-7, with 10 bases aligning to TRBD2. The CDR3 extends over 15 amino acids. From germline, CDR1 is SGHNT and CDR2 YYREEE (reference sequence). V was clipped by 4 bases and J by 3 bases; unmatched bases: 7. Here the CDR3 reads CASSAGTSDYYEQYF. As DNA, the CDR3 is TGTGCCAGCAGCGCCGGGACTAGCGATTACTACGAGCAGTACTTC.

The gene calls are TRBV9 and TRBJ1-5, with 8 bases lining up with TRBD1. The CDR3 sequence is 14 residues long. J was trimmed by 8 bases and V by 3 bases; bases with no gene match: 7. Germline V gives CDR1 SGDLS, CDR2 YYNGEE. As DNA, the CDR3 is TGTGCCAGCAGCGGGGGGACAGGCCAGGAGCCCCAGCATTTT. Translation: CASSGGTGQEPQHF.

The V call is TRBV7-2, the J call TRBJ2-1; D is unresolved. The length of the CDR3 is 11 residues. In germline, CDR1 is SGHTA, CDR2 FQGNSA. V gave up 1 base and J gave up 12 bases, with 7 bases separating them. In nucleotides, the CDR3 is TGTGCCAGCAGCTTAGGAGTTCTGCAGTTCTTC. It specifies CASSLGVLQFF. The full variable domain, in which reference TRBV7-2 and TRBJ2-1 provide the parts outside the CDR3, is GAGVSQSPSNKVTEKGKDVELRCDPISGHTALYWYRQSLGQGLEFLIYFQGNSAPDKSGLPSDRFSAERTGGSVSTLTIQRTQQEDSAVYLCASSLGVLQFFGPGTRLTVL.

This chain's CDR3 is CASSEYNDFAAGELFF. The CDR3 nucleotides are TGTGCCAGCAGTGAATATAACGACTTTGCAGCCGGGGAGCTGTTTTTT. The chain has TRBV6-1 and TRBJ2-2; no firm D call. Germline-derived CDR1 and CDR2 are MNHNS and SASEGT. There are 16 residues in the CDR3. V dropped 2 bases and J dropped 6 bases, with 16 bases sitting between them.

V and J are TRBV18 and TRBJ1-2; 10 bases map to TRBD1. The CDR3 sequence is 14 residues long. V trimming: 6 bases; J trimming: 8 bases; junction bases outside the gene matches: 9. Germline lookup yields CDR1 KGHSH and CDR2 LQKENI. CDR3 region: CASSYDRGPGGYTF. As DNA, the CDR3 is TGTGCCAGCTCGTATGACAGGGGGCCTGGAGGCTACACCTTC.

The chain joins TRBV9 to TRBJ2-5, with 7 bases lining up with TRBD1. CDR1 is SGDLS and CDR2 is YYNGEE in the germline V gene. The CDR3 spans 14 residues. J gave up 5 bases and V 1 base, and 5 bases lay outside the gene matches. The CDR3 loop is CASSVQGVSETQYF. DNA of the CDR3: TGTGCCAGCAGCGTACAGGGGGTGTCGGAGACCCAGTACTTC.

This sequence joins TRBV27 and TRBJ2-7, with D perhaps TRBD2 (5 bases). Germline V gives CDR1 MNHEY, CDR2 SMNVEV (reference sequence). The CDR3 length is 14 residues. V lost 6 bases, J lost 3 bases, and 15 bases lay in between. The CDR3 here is CASSRRTPFYEQYF. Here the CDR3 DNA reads TGTGCCAGCAGCCGAAGGACTCCCTTCTACGAGCAGTACTTC.

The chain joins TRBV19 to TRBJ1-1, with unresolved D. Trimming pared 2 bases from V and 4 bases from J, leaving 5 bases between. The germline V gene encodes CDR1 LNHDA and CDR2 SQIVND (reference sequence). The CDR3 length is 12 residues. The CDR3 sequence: CASSIQSTEAFF. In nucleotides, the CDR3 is TGTGCCAGTAGTATACAGTCCACTGAAGCTTTCTTT.